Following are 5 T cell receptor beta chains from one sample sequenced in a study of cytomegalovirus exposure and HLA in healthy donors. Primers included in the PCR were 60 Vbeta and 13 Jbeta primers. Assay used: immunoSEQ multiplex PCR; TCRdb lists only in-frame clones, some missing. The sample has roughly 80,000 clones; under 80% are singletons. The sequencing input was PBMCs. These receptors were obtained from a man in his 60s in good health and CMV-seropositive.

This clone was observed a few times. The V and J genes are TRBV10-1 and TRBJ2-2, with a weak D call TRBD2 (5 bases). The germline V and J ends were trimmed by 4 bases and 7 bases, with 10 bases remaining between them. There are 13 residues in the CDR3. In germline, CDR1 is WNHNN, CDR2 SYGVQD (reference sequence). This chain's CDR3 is CASSGRGGGELFF. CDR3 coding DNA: TGCGCCAGCAGTGGTCGGGGTGGCGGGGAGCTGTTTTTT.

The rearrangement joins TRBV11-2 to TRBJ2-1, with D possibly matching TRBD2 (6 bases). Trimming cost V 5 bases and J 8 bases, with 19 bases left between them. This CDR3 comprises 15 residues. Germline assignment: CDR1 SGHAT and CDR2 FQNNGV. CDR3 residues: CASSPLSGVIYEQFF. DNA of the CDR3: TGTGCCAGCAGCCCCCTATCGGGGGTTATCTATGAGCAGTTCTTC.

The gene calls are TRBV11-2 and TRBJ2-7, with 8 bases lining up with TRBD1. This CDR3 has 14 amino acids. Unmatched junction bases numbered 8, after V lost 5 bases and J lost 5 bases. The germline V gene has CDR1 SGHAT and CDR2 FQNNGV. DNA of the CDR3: TGTGCCAGCAGCCTGGGGGACAGGCGAAACGAGCAGTACTTC. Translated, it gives CASSLGDRRNEQYF.

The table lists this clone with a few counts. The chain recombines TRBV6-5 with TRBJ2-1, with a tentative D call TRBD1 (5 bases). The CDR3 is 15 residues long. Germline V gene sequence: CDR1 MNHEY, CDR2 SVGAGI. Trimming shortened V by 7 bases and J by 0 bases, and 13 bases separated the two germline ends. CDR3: CASTLMGPSYNEQFF. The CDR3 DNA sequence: TGTGCCAGCACCCTAATGGGGCCCTCCTACAATGAGCAGTTCTTC.

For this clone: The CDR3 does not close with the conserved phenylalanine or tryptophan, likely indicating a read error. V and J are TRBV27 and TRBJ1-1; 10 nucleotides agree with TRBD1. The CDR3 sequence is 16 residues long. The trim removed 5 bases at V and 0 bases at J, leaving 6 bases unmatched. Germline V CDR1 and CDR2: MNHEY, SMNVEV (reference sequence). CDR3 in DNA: TGTGCCAGCAGTAGGGGGACAGGGGAGTTGAACACTGAAGCTTTCCTT. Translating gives CASSRGTGELNTEAFL.